This TCR beta chain was sequenced in a study of control samples from healthy donors and cancer patients. Assay used: immunoSEQ multiplex PCR; TCRdb lists only in-frame clones, some missing. The sample holds approximately 180,000 clones, around 94% seen once. The CDR3 runs 15 residues. V shed 9 bases and J 0 bases; nucleotides not matched to a gene: 2. The V gene's germline CDR1 is SNHLY and CDR2 FYNNEI. The sample was blood. This sequence originates from a young woman in good health. The chain has TRBV2 and TRBJ2-6; 10 bases line up with TRBD1. The CDR3 DNA reads TGTGCCAGTAGGACAGGGGGCTCTGGGGCCAACGTCCTGACTTTC. This gives the protein CASRTGGSGANVLTF.